This TCR beta chain was found in a study of blood T cell repertoires in COVID-19. In the study overall: Sources were T cells, B-cell-depleted T cells, or PBMCs; the material itself was cDNA or gDNA.

Original processing notes: It was from reference gene primer amplification that nucleated cell counts were estimated. The method was immunoSEQ multiplex PCR; TCRdb's version includes in-frame clones alone and lacks a portion of them. V and J calls and clone size are those listed in that table; D and trimming were worked out from the DNA. The repertoire holds approximately 350,000 clones, with 83% as singletons. After removal of 4 bases from V and 4 bases from J, the junction contained 6 bases not matched to a gene. Germline CDR1 and CDR2: KGHDR and SFDVKD. The CDR3 has 15 residues. The sequence was collected from a man aged 25-40 years with active or convalescent COVID-19. The gene calls are TRBV24-1 and TRBJ1-5, with TRBD1 matching over 7 bases. The sequencing sample was made of peripheral blood. The CDR3 DNA is TGTGCCACCAGTGACCCGGGACAGCAAAATCAGCCCCAGCATTTT. Translated, it gives CATSDPGQQNQPQHF.